The T cell receptor beta chain described here comes from a study of T-cell memory formation after mild COVID-19. This clonotype has a handful of counts. What it binds is not known. Constant-segment-primed 5'RACE gave TCR alpha and TCR beta cDNA libraries with sample barcodes and UMIs. TCRdb passed the 5' RACE reads through MiXCR, listing each CDR3 protein once. The table includes some 70,000 distinct CDR3 sequences, about a sixth detected once. General study findings and limits: Day 37-peaking second-wave clones had unconfirmed SARS-CoV-2 specificity.

Sequenced sample: PBMCs or a T cell subset sorted from them (not recorded which). The TCR comes from an adult woman who had mild COVID-19 (a few samples of this study predate the infection). Cell type and time point are not known.

The CDR3 coding sequence is TGTGCCAGCAGTCCACAAGACCCTCAACTAGCGGTTCGCACAGATACGCAGTATTTT. Amino acids: CASSPQDPQLAVRTDTQYF. The chain employs TRBV25-1 and TRBJ2-3, with 8 bases fitting TRBD2. Unmatched junction bases numbered 17, after V lost 5 bases and J lost 1 base. Per the germline V gene, CDR1 is MGHDK and CDR2 is SYGVNS. CDR3 size: 19 residues. The variable domain in full, with the rest retrieved from reference TRBV25-1 and TRBJ2-3, is EADIYQTPRYLVIGTGKKITLECSQTMGHDKMYWYQQDPGMELHLIHYSYGVNSTEKGDLSSESTVSRIRTEHFPLTLESARPSHTSQYLCASSPQDPQLAVRTDTQYFGPGTRLTVL.